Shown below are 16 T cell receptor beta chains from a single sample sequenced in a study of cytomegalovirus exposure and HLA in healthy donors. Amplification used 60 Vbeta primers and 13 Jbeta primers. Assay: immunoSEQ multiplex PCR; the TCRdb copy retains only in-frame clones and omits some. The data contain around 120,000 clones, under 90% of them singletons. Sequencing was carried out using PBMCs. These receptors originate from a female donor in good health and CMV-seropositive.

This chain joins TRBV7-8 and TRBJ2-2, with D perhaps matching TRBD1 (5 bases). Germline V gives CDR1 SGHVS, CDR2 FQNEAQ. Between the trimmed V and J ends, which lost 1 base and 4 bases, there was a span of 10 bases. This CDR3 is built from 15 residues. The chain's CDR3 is CASSLDQGRTGELFF. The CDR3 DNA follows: TGTGCCAGCAGCTTAGACCAGGGTCGCACCGGGGAGCTGTTTTTT.

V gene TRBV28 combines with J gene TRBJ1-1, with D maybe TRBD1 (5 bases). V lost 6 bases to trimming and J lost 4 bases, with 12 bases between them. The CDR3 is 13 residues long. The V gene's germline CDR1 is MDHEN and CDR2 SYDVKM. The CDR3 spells CASSWGGVTEAFF. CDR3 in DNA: TGTGCCAGCAGCTGGGGAGGGGTCACTGAAGCTTTCTTT.

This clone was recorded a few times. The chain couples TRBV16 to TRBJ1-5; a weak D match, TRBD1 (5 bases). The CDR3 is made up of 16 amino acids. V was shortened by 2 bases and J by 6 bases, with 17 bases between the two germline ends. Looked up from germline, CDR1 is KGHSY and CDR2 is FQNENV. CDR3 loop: CASSQPLDRLGQPQHF. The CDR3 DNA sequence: TGTGCCAGCAGCCAACCCCTTGACAGACTAGGTCAGCCCCAGCATTTT.

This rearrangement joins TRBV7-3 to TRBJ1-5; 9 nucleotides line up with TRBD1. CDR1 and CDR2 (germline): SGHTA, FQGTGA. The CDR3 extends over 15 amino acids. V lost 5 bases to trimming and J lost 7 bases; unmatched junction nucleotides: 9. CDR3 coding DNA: TGTGCCAGCAGCCCCAACCGGGACAGGGCACAGCCCCAGCATTTT. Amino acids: CASSPNRDRAQPQHF.

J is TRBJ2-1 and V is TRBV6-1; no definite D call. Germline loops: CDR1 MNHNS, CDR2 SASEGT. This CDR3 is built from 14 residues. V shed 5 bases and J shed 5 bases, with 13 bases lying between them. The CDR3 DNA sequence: TGTGCCAGCAGTTCCGAGGATGGTAACAATGAGCAGTTCTTC. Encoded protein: CASSSEDGNNEQFF.

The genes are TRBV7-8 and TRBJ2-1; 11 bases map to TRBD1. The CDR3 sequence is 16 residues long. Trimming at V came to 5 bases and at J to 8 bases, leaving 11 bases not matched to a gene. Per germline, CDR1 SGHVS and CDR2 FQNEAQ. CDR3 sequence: CASSPRRDRGMYEQFF. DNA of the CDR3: TGTGCCAGCAGCCCAAGACGGGACAGGGGGATGTATGAGCAGTTCTTC. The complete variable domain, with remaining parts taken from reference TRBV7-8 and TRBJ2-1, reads GAGVSQSPRYKVAKRGQDVALRCDPISGHVSLFWYQQALGQGPEFLTYFQNEAQLDKSGLPSDRFFAERPEGSVSTLKIQRTQQEDSAVYLCASSPRRDRGMYEQFFGPGTRLTVL.

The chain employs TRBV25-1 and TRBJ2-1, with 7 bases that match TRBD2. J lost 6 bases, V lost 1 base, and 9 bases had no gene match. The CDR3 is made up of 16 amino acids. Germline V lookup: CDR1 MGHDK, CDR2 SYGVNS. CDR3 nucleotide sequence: TGTGCCAGCAGTGAATTGAGCGGGGTGAAGACCAATGAGCAGTTCTTC. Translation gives CASSELSGVKTNEQFF. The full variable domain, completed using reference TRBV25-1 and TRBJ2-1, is EADIYQTPRYLVIGTGKKITLECSQTMGHDKMYWYQQDPGMELHLIHYSYGVNSTEKGDLSSESTVSRIRTEHFPLTLESARPSHTSQYLCASSELSGVKTNEQFFGPGTRLTVL.

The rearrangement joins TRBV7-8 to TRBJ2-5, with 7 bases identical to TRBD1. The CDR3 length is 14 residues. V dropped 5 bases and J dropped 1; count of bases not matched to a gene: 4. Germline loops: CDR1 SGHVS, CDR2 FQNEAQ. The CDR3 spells CASSARTGQETQYF. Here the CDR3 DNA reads TGTGCCAGCAGCGCAAGGACAGGCCAAGAGACCCAGTACTTC.

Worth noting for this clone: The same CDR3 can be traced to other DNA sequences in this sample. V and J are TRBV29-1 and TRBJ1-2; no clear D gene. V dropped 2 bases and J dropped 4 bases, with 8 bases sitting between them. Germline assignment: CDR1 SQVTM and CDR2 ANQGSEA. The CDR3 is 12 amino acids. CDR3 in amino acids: CSVERGSYGYTF. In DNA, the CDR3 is TGCAGCGTTGAACGGGGTAGCTATGGCTACACCTTC.

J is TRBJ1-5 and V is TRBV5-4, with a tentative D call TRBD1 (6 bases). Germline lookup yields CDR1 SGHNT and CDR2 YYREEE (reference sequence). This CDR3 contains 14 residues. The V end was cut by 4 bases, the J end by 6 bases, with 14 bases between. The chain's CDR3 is CASSRGGAGQPQHF. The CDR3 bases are TGTGCCAGCAGCCGCGGGGGGGCCGGTCAGCCCCAGCATTTT.

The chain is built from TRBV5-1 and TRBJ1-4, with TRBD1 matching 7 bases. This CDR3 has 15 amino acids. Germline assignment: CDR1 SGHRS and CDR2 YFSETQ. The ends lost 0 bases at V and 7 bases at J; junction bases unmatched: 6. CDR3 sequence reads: CASSLVEGAGEKLFF. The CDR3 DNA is TGCGCCAGCAGCTTGGTGGAGGGGGCTGGTGAAAAACTGTTTTTT.

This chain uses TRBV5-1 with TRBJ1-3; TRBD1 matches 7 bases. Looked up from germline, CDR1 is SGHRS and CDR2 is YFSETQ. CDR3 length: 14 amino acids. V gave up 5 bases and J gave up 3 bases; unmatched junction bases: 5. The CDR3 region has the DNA TGCGCCAGCAGGGAACAGGGGAGTGGAAACACCATATATTTT. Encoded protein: CASREQGSGNTIYF.

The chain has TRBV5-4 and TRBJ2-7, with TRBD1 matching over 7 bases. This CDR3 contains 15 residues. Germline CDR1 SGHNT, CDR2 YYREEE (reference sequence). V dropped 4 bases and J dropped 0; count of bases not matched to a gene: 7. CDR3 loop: CASSPGTASSYEQYF. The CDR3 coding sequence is TGTGCCAGCAGCCCTGGGACAGCCAGCTCCTACGAGCAGTACTTC. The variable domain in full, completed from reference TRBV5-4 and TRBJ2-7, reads ETGVTQSPTHLIKTRGQQVTLRCSSQSGHNTVSWYQQALGQGPQFIFQYYREEENGRGNFPPRFSGLQFPNYSSELNVNALELDDSALYLCASSPGTASSYEQYFGPGTRLTVT.

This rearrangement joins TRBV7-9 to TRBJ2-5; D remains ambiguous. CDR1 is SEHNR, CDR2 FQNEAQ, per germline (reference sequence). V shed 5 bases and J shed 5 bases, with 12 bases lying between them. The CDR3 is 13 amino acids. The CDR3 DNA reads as TGTGCCAGCAGCCCGCCCTTAGTGGAGACCCAGTACTTC. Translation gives CASSPPLVETQYF.

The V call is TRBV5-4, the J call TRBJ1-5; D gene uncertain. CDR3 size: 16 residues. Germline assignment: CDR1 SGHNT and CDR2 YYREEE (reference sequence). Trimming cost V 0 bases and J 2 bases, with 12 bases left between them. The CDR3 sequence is CASSLGGGRGNQPQHF. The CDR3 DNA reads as TGTGCCAGCAGCTTGGGCGGTGGTCGGGGCAATCAGCCCCAGCATTTT.

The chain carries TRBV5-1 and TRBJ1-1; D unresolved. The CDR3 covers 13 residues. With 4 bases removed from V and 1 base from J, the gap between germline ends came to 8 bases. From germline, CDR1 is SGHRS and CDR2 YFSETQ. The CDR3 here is CASSVEANTEAFF. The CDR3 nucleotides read TGCGCCAGCAGCGTTGAGGCGAACACTGAAGCTTTCTTT.